Below, 2 T cell receptor beta chains from the same sample are listed, as sequenced in a study of Graves' ophthalmopathy and Graves' hyperthyroidism. Using RNA transcripts, the TCR beta CDR3 regions were amplified. The authors performed first-round RT-PCR with HTBI primers and then a second-round multiplex PCR. MiXCR, run by TCRdb on the multiplex PCR reads, gives a single entry per CDR3 protein. This table holds about 740,000 distinct CDR3 sequences, 40% found once. Sequencing was carried out using peripheral blood. These receptors were obtained from an adult man with Graves' ophthalmopathy.

This chain joins TRBV24-1 and TRBJ1-5; D unresolved. Germline loops: CDR1 KGHDR, CDR2 SFDVKD. V gave up 12 bases and J gave up 3 bases, with 14 bases separating them. This CDR3 contains 13 residues. CDR3: CARPGPNNQPQHF. CDR3 sequence (DNA): TGTGCCCGACCCGGACCGAACAATCAGCCCCAGCATTTT.

V is TRBV20-1 and J is TRBJ1-2, with TRBD1 as a possible D gene (5 bases). The CDR3 is 13 amino acids. Germline V gives CDR1 DFQATT, CDR2 SNEGSKA (reference sequence). V was trimmed by 1 base and J by 5 bases, leaving 11 bases between them. CDR3 region: CSARASGGYGYTF. In nucleotides, the CDR3 is TGCAGTGCTAGAGCTAGCGGGGGGTATGGCTACACCTTC.